These 27 T cell receptor beta chains were all obtained from the same sample, sequenced in a study of cytomegalovirus exposure and HLA in healthy donors. 60 Vbeta and 13 Jbeta primers were used in PCR. Method: immunoSEQ multiplex PCR; TCRdb's copy keeps in-frame clones and lacks some. The sample contains some 79,000 clones, around three fifths of which appear only once. Sequencing was carried out using PBMCs. The source of these receptors is a woman aged 40 to 49 in good health and CMV-seropositive.

The chain's CDR3 is CASRSRGGRTNTGELFF. CDR3 bases: TGTGCCAGCAGATCTAGAGGGGGACGAACGAACACCGGGGAGCTGTTTTTT. The chain uses TRBV27 and TRBJ2-2; a possible D gene is TRBD1 (6 bases). Germline loops: CDR1 MNHEY, CDR2 SMNVEV (reference sequence). CDR3 length equals 17 residues. With 6 bases removed from V and 0 bases from J, the gap between germline ends came to 17 bases.

The V call is TRBV15, the J call TRBJ2-3, with D tentatively TRBD1 (5 bases). Deletions cut 0 bases from V and 5 bases from J, with 12 bases between. CDR3 length equals 15 residues. Germline V gene data show CDR1 as LNHNV and CDR2 as YYDKDF (reference sequence). The CDR3 protein is CATSRDQWGKDTQYF. The CDR3 DNA is TGTGCCACCAGCAGAGATCAATGGGGCAAAGATACGCAGTATTTT.

The CDR3 DNA sequence: TGTGCCAGTAGTACCCAGAGGGAGACCCAGTACTTC. It encodes CASSTQRETQYF. This chain joins TRBV19 and TRBJ2-5; D unclear. Germline CDR1 and CDR2: LNHDA and SQIVND (reference sequence). The CDR3 is 12 residues long. The ends were cut back, 4 bases at V and 5 bases at J, with 8 bases in the middle.

The chain carries TRBV2 and TRBJ1-4, with TRBD1 matching over 9 bases. The CDR3 is 15 amino acids. Trimming removed 6 bases from V and 8 bases from J; junction bases left unmatched: 10. Germline V gene lookup returns CDR1 SNHLY and CDR2 FYNNEI. DNA of the CDR3: TGTGCCAGCAGCCCCGGGACAGGGAGGAGAGAAAAACTGTTTTTT. This gives the protein CASSPGTGRREKLFF.

The rearrangement links TRBV4-1 to TRBJ1-2; 10 bases are a match to TRBD1. This CDR3 is built from 16 residues. Trimming took 5 bases from V and 5 from J; bases not matched to a gene: 11. Germline CDR1 and CDR2: MGHRA and YSYEKL. CDR3 amino acids: CASSLTWDRGGYGYTF. The CDR3 DNA sequence: TGCGCCAGCAGCTTAACCTGGGACAGGGGAGGGTATGGCTACACCTTC.

This clone was seen more than once but under ten times. The chain has TRBV5-1 and TRBJ1-4, with a tentative D call TRBD1 (5 bases). Germline loops: CDR1 SGHRS, CDR2 YFSETQ. The CDR3 length is 15 residues. Trimming removed 4 bases from V and 3 bases from J, with 13 bases in between. The DNA for the CDR3 is TGCGCCAGCAGCCCACCAGGGCTTTCTAATGAAAAACTGTTTTTT. The encoded protein is CASSPPGLSNEKLFF.

In DNA, the CDR3 is TGTGCCAGCAGCCATCAGAGGGCGGGTCGGGGCACAGATACGCAGTATTTT. Its translation is CASSHQRAGRGTDTQYF. The chain employs TRBV5-4 and TRBJ2-3, with D possibly being TRBD2 (5 bases). CDR3 length equals 17 residues. The germline V gene has CDR1 SGHNT and CDR2 YYREEE (reference sequence). Deletions cut 4 bases from V and 1 base from J, with 19 bases between.

This chain uses TRBV4-1 with TRBJ1-6, with D possibly being TRBD1 (5 bases). The germline V gene has CDR1 MGHRA and CDR2 YSYEKL. The CDR3 totals 16 residues. The V and J ends lost 0 bases and 7 bases respectively, with 13 bases between them. The CDR3 is CASSQEAGLLNSPLHF. The CDR3, as DNA: TGCGCCAGCAGCCAAGAGGCGGGACTACTGAATTCACCCCTCCACTTT.

The chain uses TRBV7-2 and TRBJ1-1; D gene uncertain. V gave up 2 bases and J gave up 1 base, with 8 bases separating them. From germline, CDR1 is SGHTA and CDR2 FQGNSA. The CDR3 has 14 residues. The CDR3 sequence is CASSLNGENTEAFF. The CDR3 bases are TGTGCCAGCAGCTTAAATGGAGAGAACACTGAAGCTTTCTTT.

V gene TRBV7-9 combines with J gene TRBJ2-1, with 10 positions matching TRBD1. V lost 2 bases to trimming and J lost 0 bases; unmatched junction nucleotides: 10. CDR1 is SEHNR, CDR2 FQNEAQ, per germline (reference sequence). The CDR3 is 19 amino acids. As DNA, the CDR3 is TGTGCCAGCAGCTTACCGACAGGGGGCGTCTCCGGCTCCTACAATGAGCAGTTCTTC. Amino acid sequence: CASSLPTGGVSGSYNEQFF. Complete variable domain (other parts from reference TRBV7-9 and TRBJ2-1): DTGVSQNPRHKITKRGQNVTFRCDPISEHNRLYWYRQTLGQGPEFLTYFQNEAQLEKSRLLSDRFSAERPKGSFSTLEIQRTEQGDSAMYLCASSLPTGGVSGSYNEQFFGPGTRLTVL.

This clone was seen a handful of times. The V gene is TRBV30, the J gene TRBJ1-4; D unclear. The V and J ends lost 2 bases and 7 bases respectively, with 5 bases between them. The CDR3 extends over 11 amino acids. Germline loops: CDR1 GTSNPN, CDR2 SVGIG (reference sequence). In DNA, the CDR3 is TGTGCCTGGAGTTTAGTTGAAAAACTGTTTTTT. Protein sequence: CAWSLVEKLFF.

J is TRBJ2-5 and V is TRBV28; D perhaps matches TRBD1 (5 bases). V lost 0 bases to trimming and J lost 4 bases, with 12 bases between them. This CDR3 contains 15 residues. Germline V gene data show CDR1 as MDHEN and CDR2 as SYDVKM. The chain's CDR3 is CASSLWQGERETQYF. The CDR3 nucleotides read TGTGCCAGCAGTTTATGGCAGGGCGAGAGAGAGACCCAGTACTTC.

J is TRBJ1-1 and V is TRBV6-1; the D is unclear. The CDR3 is 13 amino acids. Looked up from germline, CDR1 is MNHNS and CDR2 is SASEGT. V was cut by 2 bases and J by 1 base, with 5 bases left in between. The CDR3 is CASSENKNTEAFF. CDR3 nucleotide sequence: TGTGCCAGCAGTGAAAACAAGAACACTGAAGCTTTCTTT.

The chain recombines TRBV29-1 with TRBJ1-2, with 10 bases aligning to TRBD1. The CDR3 is 13 amino acids. Trimming took 4 bases from V and 7 from J; bases not matched to a gene: 6. Per germline, CDR1 SQVTM and CDR2 ANQGSEA. The CDR3 sequence is CSVVGQGVVGYTF. In DNA form, the CDR3 reads TGCAGCGTTGTTGGACAGGGGGTAGTTGGCTACACCTTC.

This sequence joins TRBV30 and TRBJ2-5; D is perhaps TRBD2 (7 bases). With 2 bases removed from V and 5 bases from J, the gap between germline ends came to 18 bases. Germline assignment: CDR1 GTSNPN and CDR2 SVGIG (reference sequence). The CDR3 spans 15 residues. CDR3 bases: TGTGCCTGGAGTCCGGGGGGCGGGATCATGGAGACCCAGTACTTC. Translated, it gives CAWSPGGGIMETQYF.

V and J are TRBV28 and TRBJ2-3, with D unresolved. CDR1 and CDR2 from the germline V gene are MDHEN and SYDVKM. The CDR3 sequence is 17 residues long. Trimming left V 1 base short and J 0 bases short, with 14 bases between. Written as DNA, the CDR3 is TGTGCCAGCAGTTTATCCTCCTTCTTCGTTAGCACAGATACGCAGTATTTT. This codes for CASSLSSFFVSTDTQYF.

Here the CDR3 reads CASKGGNSNQPQHF. CDR3 nucleotides: TGTGCCAGTAAGGGGGGGAATAGCAATCAGCCCCAGCATTTT. This chain connects TRBV19 to TRBJ1-5, with D perhaps matching TRBD1 (6 bases). This CDR3 contains 14 residues. V was shortened by 7 bases and J by 0 bases, with 10 bases between the two germline ends. Germline V gives CDR1 LNHDA, CDR2 SQIVND (reference sequence).

This clone appeared a single time. The chain joins TRBV9 to TRBJ1-1; the match to TRBD1 covers 7 bases. This CDR3 spans 15 amino acids. V was clipped by 5 bases and J by 3 bases; unmatched bases: 10. CDR1 is SGDLS and CDR2 is YYNGEE in the germline V gene. CDR3 residues: CASRVHPTGDTEAFF. CDR3 sequence (DNA): TGTGCCAGCAGAGTCCATCCTACAGGGGACACTGAAGCTTTCTTT.

J is TRBJ1-1 and V is TRBV30; D is undetermined. V was trimmed by 2 bases and J by 1 base, leaving 8 bases between them. Germline V lookup: CDR1 GTSNPN, CDR2 SVGIG (reference sequence). This CDR3 has 13 residues. The CDR3 spells CAWSSRGNTEAFF. The CDR3, as DNA: TGTGCCTGGAGTTCACGCGGGAACACTGAAGCTTTCTTT.

The chain recombines TRBV5-1 with TRBJ2-1, with TRBD2 matching over 10 bases. V lost 7 bases and J lost 10; bases outside the gene matches: 11. Germline V gene sequence: CDR1 SGHRS, CDR2 YFSETQ. The CDR3 has 14 residues. CDR3 bases: TGCGCCAGCCGGCCCCTAGCGGGAGAAGGGGAGCAGTTCTTC. It yields the protein CASRPLAGEGEQFF.

This clone showed up just a few times. CDR3 bases: TGTGCCAGCTCACCATCCGGAGTGGGCACTGAAGCTTTCTTT. Its protein product is CASSPSGVGTEAFF. The rearrangement uses TRBV18 and TRBJ1-1; D is ambiguous. V was shortened by 2 bases and J by 4 bases, with 11 bases between the two germline ends. The CDR3 loop spans 14 amino acids. Looked up from germline, CDR1 is KGHSH and CDR2 is LQKENI.

This clone was counted between two and nine times. The J gene is TRBJ2-2, the V gene TRBV27; 8 bases line up with TRBD1. Germline loops: CDR1 MNHEY, CDR2 SMNVEV (reference sequence). The V gene end was trimmed by 5 bases and the J gene end by 7 bases; junction bases not matched to a gene: 3. There are 13 residues in the CDR3. The DNA for the CDR3 is TGTGCCAGCAGTCCCAGGGGGCACGGGGAGCTGTTTTTT. Translating it yields CASSPRGHGELFF.

The rearrangement links TRBV5-4 to TRBJ2-1, with 7 bases fitting TRBD1. This CDR3 is built from 16 residues. The V segment lost 0 bases and the J segment 6 bases; nucleotides outside the gene matches: 9. Germline CDR1 and CDR2: SGHNT and YYREEE (reference sequence). The CDR3 protein is CASSLATGARGNEQFF. The CDR3 DNA reads TGTGCCAGCAGCTTGGCCACAGGGGCCAGGGGCAATGAGCAGTTCTTC.

V gene TRBV18 combines with J gene TRBJ1-1, with D possibly matching TRBD1 (6 bases). This CDR3 has 18 residues. The V end lost 2 bases, the J end lost 3 bases, and 22 bases lay between the germline ends. The V gene's germline CDR1 is KGHSH and CDR2 LQKENI. Here the CDR3 DNA reads TGTGCCAGCTCACCAGGGAGTTGGCAGGGGCAGGATGACACTGAAGCTTTCTTT. It specifies CASSPGSWQGQDDTEAFF. Full variable domain (outside the CDR3, taken from reference TRBV18 and TRBJ1-1): NAGVMQNPRHLVRRRGQEARLRCSPMKGHSHVYWYRQLPEEGLKFMVYLQKENIIDESGMPKERFSAEFPKEGPSILRIQQVVRGDSAAYFCASSPGSWQGQDDTEAFFGQGTRLTVV.

The chain recombines TRBV9 with TRBJ1-2, with 10 bases that match TRBD1. This CDR3 has 14 amino acids. The ends lost 4 bases at V and 3 bases at J; junction bases unmatched: 3. The germline V gene encodes CDR1 SGDLS and CDR2 YYNGEE. The CDR3 region is CASSSTGGHYGYTF. The CDR3 region has the DNA TGTGCCAGCAGCTCGACAGGGGGCCACTATGGCTACACCTTC.

This chain connects TRBV5-5 to TRBJ2-7, with 7 bases aligning to TRBD1. V was clipped by 4 bases and J by 5 bases; unmatched bases: 0. Germline assignment: CDR1 SGHKS and CDR2 YYEKEE (reference sequence). The CDR3 runs 11 residues. CDR3 nucleotide sequence: TGTGCCAGCAGCACAGGGGACGAGCAGTACTTC. Translating gives CASSTGDEQYF.

The chain is built from TRBV5-6 and TRBJ2-1; 10 nucleotides match TRBD2. After removal of 4 bases from V and 10 bases from J, the junction contained 5 bases not matched to a gene. The germline V gene has CDR1 SGHDT and CDR2 YYEEEE. The CDR3 is 13 residues long. The CDR3 is CASSPLAGAEQFF. The DNA for the CDR3 is TGTGCCAGCAGCCCCCTAGCGGGAGCCGAGCAGTTCTTC.